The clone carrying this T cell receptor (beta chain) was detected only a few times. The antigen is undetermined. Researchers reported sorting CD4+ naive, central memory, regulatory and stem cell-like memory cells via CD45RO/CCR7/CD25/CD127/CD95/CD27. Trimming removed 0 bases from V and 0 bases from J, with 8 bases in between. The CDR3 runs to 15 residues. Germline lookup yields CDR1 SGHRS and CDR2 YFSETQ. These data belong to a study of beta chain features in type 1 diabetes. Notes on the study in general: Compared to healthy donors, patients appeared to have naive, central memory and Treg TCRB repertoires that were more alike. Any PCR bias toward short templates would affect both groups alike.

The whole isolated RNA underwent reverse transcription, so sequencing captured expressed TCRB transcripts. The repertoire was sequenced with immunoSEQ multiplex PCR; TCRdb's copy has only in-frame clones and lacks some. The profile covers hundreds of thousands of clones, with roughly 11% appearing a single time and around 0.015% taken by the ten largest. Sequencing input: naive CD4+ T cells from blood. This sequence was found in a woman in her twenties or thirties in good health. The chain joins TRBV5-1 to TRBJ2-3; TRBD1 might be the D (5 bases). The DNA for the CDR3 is TGCGCCAGCAGCTTGGTTCAGGGAAGCACAGATACGCAGTATTTT. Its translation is CASSLVQGSTDTQYF.